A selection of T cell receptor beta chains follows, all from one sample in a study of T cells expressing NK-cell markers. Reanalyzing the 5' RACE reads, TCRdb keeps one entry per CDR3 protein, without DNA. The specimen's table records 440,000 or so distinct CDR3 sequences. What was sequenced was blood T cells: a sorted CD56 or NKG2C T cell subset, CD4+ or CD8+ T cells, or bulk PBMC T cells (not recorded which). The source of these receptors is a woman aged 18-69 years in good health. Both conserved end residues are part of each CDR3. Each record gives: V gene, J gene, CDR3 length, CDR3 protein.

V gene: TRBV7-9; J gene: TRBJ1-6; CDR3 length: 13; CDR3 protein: CASSPRGNSPLHF
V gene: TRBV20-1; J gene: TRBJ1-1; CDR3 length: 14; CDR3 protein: CSAYKEGVNTEAFF
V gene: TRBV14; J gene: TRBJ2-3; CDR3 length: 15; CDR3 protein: CASSPQGRLTDTQYF
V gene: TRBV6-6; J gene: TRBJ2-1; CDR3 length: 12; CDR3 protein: CASSYPNNEQFF
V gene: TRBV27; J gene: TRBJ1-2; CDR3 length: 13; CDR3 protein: CASSFASNYGYTF
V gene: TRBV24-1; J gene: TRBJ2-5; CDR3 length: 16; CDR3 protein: CATAGSGGIEQETQYF
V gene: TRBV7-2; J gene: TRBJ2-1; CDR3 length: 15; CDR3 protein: CASSLGDRGLDEQFF
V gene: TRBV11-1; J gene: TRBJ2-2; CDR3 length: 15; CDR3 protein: CASSTTGGNAGELFF
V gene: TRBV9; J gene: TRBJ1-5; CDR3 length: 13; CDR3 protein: CASSVSPGKPQHF
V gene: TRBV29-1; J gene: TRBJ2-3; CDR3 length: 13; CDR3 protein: CSTKGGGPNTQYF
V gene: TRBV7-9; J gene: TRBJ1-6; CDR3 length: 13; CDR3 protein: CASSPDGNSPLHF
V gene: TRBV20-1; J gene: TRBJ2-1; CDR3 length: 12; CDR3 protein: CSARVQGDEQFF
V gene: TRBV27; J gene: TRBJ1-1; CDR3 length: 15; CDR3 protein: CASSLLTGLNTEAFF
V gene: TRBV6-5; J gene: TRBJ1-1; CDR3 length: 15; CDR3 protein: CASSYSVRGNTEAFF
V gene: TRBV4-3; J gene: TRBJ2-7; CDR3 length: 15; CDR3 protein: CASSQGQGNGYEQYF
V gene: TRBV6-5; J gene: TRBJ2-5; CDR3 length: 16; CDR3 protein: CASSYNPRVVSETQYF
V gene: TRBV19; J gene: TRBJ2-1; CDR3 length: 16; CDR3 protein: CASSIVGPFLGDEQFF
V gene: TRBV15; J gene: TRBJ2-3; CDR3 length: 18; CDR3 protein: CATSRELAGSGGTDTQYF
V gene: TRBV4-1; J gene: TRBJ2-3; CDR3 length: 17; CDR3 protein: CASSHELAGGTPDTQYF
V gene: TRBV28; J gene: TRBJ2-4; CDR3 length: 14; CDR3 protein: CASRLNLAKNIQYF
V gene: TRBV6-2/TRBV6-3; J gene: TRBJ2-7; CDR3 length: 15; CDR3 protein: CATFPGLSRSYEQYF
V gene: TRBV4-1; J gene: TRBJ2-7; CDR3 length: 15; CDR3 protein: CASRWTPDTNYEQYF
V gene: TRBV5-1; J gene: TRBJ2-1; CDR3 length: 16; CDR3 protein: CASSLVVTGPYNEQFF
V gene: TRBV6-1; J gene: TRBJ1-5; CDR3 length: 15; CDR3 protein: CASSEYSGGLQPQHF
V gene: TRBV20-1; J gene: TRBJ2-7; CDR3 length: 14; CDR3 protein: CSGGTSGATYEQYF
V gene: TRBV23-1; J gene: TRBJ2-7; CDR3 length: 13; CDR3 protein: CARDGTGVSEQYF
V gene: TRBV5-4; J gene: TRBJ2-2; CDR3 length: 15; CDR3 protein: CASSFRQGWPGELFF
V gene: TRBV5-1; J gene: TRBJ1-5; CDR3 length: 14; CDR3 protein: CASSYGTDNQPQHF
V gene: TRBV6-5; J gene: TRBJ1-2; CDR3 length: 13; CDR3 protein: CASRYQGTYGYTF
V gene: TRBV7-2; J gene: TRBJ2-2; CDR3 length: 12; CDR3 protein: CASPSGAGELFF
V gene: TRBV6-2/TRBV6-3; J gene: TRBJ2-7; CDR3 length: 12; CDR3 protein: CASSQTSSEQYF
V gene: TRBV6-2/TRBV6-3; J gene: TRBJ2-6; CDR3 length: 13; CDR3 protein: CASRITGANVLTF
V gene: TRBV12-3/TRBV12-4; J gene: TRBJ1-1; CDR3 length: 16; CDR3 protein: CASSCPRGKGNTEAFF
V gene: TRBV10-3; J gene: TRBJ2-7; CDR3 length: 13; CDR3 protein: CAISGTGDYEQYF
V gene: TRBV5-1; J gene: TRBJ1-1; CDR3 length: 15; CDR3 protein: CASSQWTGGKTEAFF
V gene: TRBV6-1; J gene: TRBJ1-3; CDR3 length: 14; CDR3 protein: CASSEDRGQNTIYF
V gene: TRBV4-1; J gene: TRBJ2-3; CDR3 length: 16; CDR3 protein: CASSIIAGADIDTQYF
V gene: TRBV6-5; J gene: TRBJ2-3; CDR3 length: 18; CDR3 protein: CASSYLPHGTGVRDTQYF
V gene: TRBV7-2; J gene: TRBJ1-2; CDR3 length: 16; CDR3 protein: CASSLAAGSSLYGYTF
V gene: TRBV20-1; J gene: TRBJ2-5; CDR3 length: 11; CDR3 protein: CSAFWGATQYF
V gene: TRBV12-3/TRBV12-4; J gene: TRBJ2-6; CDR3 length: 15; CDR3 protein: CASSPQLSGANVLTF
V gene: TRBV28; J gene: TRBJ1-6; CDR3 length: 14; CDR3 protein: CASSLPGGNSPLHF
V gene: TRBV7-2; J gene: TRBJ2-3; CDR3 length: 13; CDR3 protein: CASSLSRANTQYF
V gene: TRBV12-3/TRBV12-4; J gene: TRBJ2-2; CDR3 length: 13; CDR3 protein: CASTQGGYGELFF
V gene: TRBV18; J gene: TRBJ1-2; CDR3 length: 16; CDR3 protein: CASSPGQGATLYGYTF
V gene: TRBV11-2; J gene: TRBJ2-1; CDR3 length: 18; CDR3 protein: CASSLPTGTGKSKAQQFF
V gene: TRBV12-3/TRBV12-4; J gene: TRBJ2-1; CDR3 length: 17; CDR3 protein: CASSLPGGLARYNEQFF
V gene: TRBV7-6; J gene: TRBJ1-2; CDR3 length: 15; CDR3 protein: CASSERQGKWYGYTF
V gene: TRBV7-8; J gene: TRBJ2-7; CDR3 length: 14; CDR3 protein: CASSLVAGVHEQYF
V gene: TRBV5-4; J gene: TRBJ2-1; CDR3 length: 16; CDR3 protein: CASSEGHLSSYNEQFF
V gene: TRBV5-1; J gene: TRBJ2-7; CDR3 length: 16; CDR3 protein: CASSLGSGGPSYEQYF
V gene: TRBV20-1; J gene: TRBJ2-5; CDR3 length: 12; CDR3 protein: CSASGSRKTQYF
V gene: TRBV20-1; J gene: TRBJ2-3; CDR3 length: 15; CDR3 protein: CSARDMGRVADTQYF
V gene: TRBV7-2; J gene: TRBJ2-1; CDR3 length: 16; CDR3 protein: CASSLGAAATYNEQFF
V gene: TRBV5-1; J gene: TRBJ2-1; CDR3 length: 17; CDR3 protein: CASSLVGLVGAYNEQFF
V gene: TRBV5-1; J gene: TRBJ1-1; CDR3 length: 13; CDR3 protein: CASSFAENTEAFF
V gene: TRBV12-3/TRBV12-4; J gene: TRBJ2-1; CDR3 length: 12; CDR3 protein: CASSTKYNEQFF
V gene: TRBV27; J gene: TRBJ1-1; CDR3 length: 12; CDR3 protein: CASSLNAGEAFF
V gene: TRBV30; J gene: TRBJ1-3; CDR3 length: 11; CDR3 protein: CAWSDRNTIYF